The next 21 T cell receptor beta chains were all read from a single sample in a study of a mutant IDH1 vaccine in newly diagnosed glioma. Time point meaning: baseline, week 1 (first vaccination visit). Regarding treatment: pre-vaccination baseline after standard-of-care therapy. Here immunoSEQ multiplex PCR was the method, and the copy in TCRdb shows in-frame clones only, minus some. The profile shows over 45,000 clones, 75% to 95% of them singletons. The specimen was PBMCs, collected from a glioma patient treated with radiotherapy, temozolomide or both. The receptor set was obtained from a man in his fifties or sixties with glioma.

V usage is TRBV27 and J usage is TRBJ1-6; TRBD1 matches at 7 bases. Germline lookup yields CDR1 MNHEY and CDR2 SMNVEV (reference sequence). The CDR3 spans 15 residues. With V trimmed by 1 base and J by 8 bases, 5 bases remained unmatched. The chain's CDR3 is CASSLFGTEDSPLHF. CDR3 DNA sequence: TGTGCCAGCAGTTTATTTGGGACAGAAGATTCACCCCTCCACTTT.

This clone was detected only once. The chain's CDR3 is CASSLIPLRSSGNTIYF. CDR3 sequence (DNA): TGTGCCAGCAGCTTAATCCCCCTTAGGTCCTCTGGAAACACCATATATTTT. V usage is TRBV7-3 and J usage is TRBJ1-3; D is undetermined. Germline assignment: CDR1 SGHTA and CDR2 FQGTGA. The CDR3 spans 17 residues. V was shortened by 1 base and J by 0 bases, with 13 bases between the two germline ends.

This chain uses TRBV4-1 with TRBJ2-7; TRBD2 might be the D (5 bases). Per the germline V gene, CDR1 is MGHRA and CDR2 is YSYEKL. V was clipped by 3 bases and J by 3 bases, with 9 bases between them. The CDR3 sequence is 13 residues long. The CDR3 spells CASSQTLVYEQYF. CDR3 nucleotide sequence: TGCGCCAGCAGCCAGACACTAGTCTACGAGCAGTACTTC.

This chain links TRBV6-1 with TRBJ1-5; D unresolved. Germline CDR1 is MNHNS and CDR2 is SASEGT. Trimming took off 6 bases at V and 2 bases at J, with 11 bases between the two ends. This CDR3 has 14 residues. CDR3: CASSPPGRNQPQHF. The CDR3 DNA sequence: TGTGCCAGCAGCCCCCCGGGCCGCAATCAGCCCCAGCATTTT.

This clone was seen only once. The rearrangement links TRBV4-3 to TRBJ1-2, with TRBD1 matching 8 bases. From germline, CDR1 is LGHNA and CDR2 YSLEER. There are 15 residues in the CDR3. The V segment lost 0 bases and the J segment 2 bases; nucleotides outside the gene matches: 2. In DNA, the CDR3 is TGCGCCAGCAGCCAAGAACAGGGGGGGAACTATGGCTACACCTTC. This sequence encodes CASSQEQGGNYGYTF.

This clone was recorded a few times. The rearrangement joins TRBV11-2 to TRBJ1-5; unclear D gene. Germline CDR1 reads SGHAT; CDR2 reads FQNNGV. The CDR3 has 12 amino acids. The ends were cut back, 5 bases at V and 5 bases at J, with 7 bases in the middle. The CDR3 reads CASSLGDQPQHF. CDR3 sequence (DNA): TGTGCCAGCAGCCTCGGAGATCAGCCCCAGCATTTT. The full variable domain, with the rest looked up from reference TRBV11-2 and TRBJ1-5, is EAGVAQSPRYKIIEKRQSVAFWCNPISGHATLYWYQQILGQGPKLLIQFQNNGVVDDSQLPKDRFSAERLKGVDSTLKIQPAKLEDSAVYLCASSLGDQPQHFGDGTRLSIL.

This rearrangement joins TRBV9 to TRBJ1-1; 7 bases match TRBD1. Looked up from germline, CDR1 is SGDLS and CDR2 is YYNGEE. The trim removed 0 bases at V and 8 bases at J, leaving 10 bases unmatched. The CDR3 is made up of 15 amino acids. CDR3 sequence (DNA): TGTGCCAGCAGCGTAGGTCCACAGGGGTTAAGGGAAGCTTTCTTT. This encodes CASSVGPQGLREAFF.

The chain recombines TRBV28 with TRBJ2-7; D gene unclear. The CDR3 covers 15 residues. V lost 3 bases, J lost 6 bases, and 18 bases lay in between. The germline V gene has CDR1 MDHEN and CDR2 SYDVKM. The CDR3 bases are TGTGCCAGCAGTTTTGGGCTAACCAGCCCTGTCGAGCAGTACTTC. Encoded protein: CASSFGLTSPVEQYF.

The chain links TRBV7-8 to TRBJ1-5; TRBD1 matches 8 bases. Germline CDR1 and CDR2: SGHVS and FQNEAQ. With V trimmed by 8 bases and J by 9 bases, 6 bases remained unmatched. The length of the CDR3 is 12 residues. The chain's CDR3 is CASGRQGTPQHF. CDR3 nucleotide sequence: TGTGCCAGCGGAAGACAGGGGACGCCCCAGCATTTT.

This clone has only one observation. The V and J genes are TRBV5-5 and TRBJ1-2; D unclear. The CDR3 is made up of 13 amino acids. CDR1 is SGHKS and CDR2 is YYEKEE in the germline V gene (reference sequence). V was shortened by 0 bases and J by 7 bases, with 10 bases between the two germline ends. CDR3 bases: TGTGCCAGCAGCTTGGCAGGTTCTTTTGGCTACACCTTC. Its protein product is CASSLAGSFGYTF.

The V and J genes are TRBV5-1 and TRBJ2-3; 8 positions match TRBD1. The CDR3 sequence is 14 residues long. V lost 2 bases to trimming and J lost 6 bases; unmatched junction nucleotides: 5. CDR1 is SGHRS and CDR2 is YFSETQ in the germline V gene. The CDR3 region is CASSFGQGFDTQYF. CDR3 sequence (DNA): TGCGCCAGCAGCTTCGGACAGGGTTTCGATACGCAGTATTTT.

The chain joins TRBV10-3 to TRBJ1-2; possible D gene TRBD1, 6 bases. The V end was cut by 6 bases, the J end by 4 bases, with 15 bases between. CDR1 ENHRY and CDR2 SYGVKD come from the germline V gene. The CDR3 covers 14 residues. The CDR3 loop is CAISRGFSVYGYTF. The CDR3 nucleotides are TGTGCCATCAGCAGGGGATTCAGCGTCTATGGCTACACCTTC.

V usage is TRBV9 and J usage is TRBJ2-3, with D tentatively TRBD2 (5 bases). Trimming removed 4 bases at V and 2 bases at J, with 17 bases between. Germline-derived CDR1 and CDR2 are SGDLS and YYNGEE. This CDR3 is built from 16 residues. CDR3 coding DNA: TGTGCCAGCAGCCCAGGTATAGCGTACTACACAGATACGCAGTATTTT. Amino acid sequence: CASSPGIAYYTDTQYF.

The chain is built from TRBV5-8 and TRBJ1-1; a weak D match, TRBD1 (5 bases). V lost 1 base and J lost 6, with 10 bases in between. Germline V gene sequence: CDR1 SGHTS, CDR2 YDEGEE. The CDR3 is made up of 13 amino acids. CDR3 protein: CASSLSWGAEAFF. The CDR3 region has the DNA TGTGCCAGCAGCTTGAGTTGGGGGGCTGAAGCTTTCTTT.

The rearrangement uses TRBV2 and TRBJ2-5; D might be TRBD1 (6 bases). The last part of the DNA fits TRBJ2-7 better; the J call may be wrong. In germline, CDR1 is SNHLY, CDR2 FYNNEI. The CDR3 is 14 amino acids. The CDR3 loop is CASKRGHPSYEQYF. The CDR3 coding sequence is TGTGCCAGCAAACGGGGACATCCCTCCTACGAGCAGTACTTC.

This chain connects TRBV6-5 to TRBJ1-5; 9 nucleotides line up with TRBD1. From germline, CDR1 is MNHEY and CDR2 SVGAGI. V dropped 6 bases and J dropped 2; count of bases not matched to a gene: 5. This CDR3 is 15 amino acids long. The CDR3 bases are TGTGCCAGCAGGCCGGACAGGGGTGGCAATCAGCCCCAGCATTTT. This gives the protein CASRPDRGGNQPQHF.

This clone came up a few times. The chain couples TRBV9 to TRBJ2-1, with TRBD2 matching 10 bases. J gave up 9 bases and V 0 bases, and 9 bases lay outside the gene matches. The CDR3 contains 16 residues. Germline V gene sequence: CDR1 SGDLS, CDR2 YYNGEE. For the CDR3, the DNA is TGTGCCAGCAGCGTAGGTCCTAGCGGGAGAGGTAGTGAGCAGTTCTTC. As protein: CASSVGPSGRGSEQFF.

The table lists this clone with a count of one. V gene TRBV6-5 combines with J gene TRBJ2-5; D assignment may be TRBD1 or TRBD2 (5 bases each). Germline V gene data show CDR1 as MNHEY and CDR2 as SVGAGI. The CDR3 totals 14 residues. The V gene lost 2 bases and the J gene lost 4 bases, with 11 bases spanning the gap. The CDR3 region has the DNA TGTGCCAGCAGTTACGAGGGGATGGGAGAGACCCAGTACTTC. This sequence encodes CASSYEGMGETQYF.

This clone has only one observation. V and J are TRBV11-2 and TRBJ2-7; TRBD2 matches 10 bases. Germline V gives CDR1 SGHAT, CDR2 FQNNGV. Germline trimming cut 1 base from V and 4 bases from J; bases unmatched to any gene: 1. This CDR3 region has 14 residues. The CDR3 here is CASSLGSGRYEQYF. The CDR3 DNA reads TGTGCCAGCAGCTTAGGTAGCGGGAGGTACGAGCAGTACTTC.

The V and J genes are TRBV15 and TRBJ1-5; D unresolved. The CDR3 runs to 12 residues. V lost 2 bases to trimming and J lost 13 bases, with 12 bases between them. The germline gives CDR1 LNHNV, CDR2 YYDKDF (reference sequence). The CDR3 is CATSRTYPGQHF. In DNA, the CDR3 is TGTGCCACCAGCAGAACCTACCCGGGGCAGCATTTT.

V is TRBV29-1 and J is TRBJ2-5, with 8 nucleotides matching TRBD2. J was trimmed by 4 bases and V by 3 bases; bases with no gene match: 16. The CDR3 extends over 17 amino acids. Germline V lookup: CDR1 SQVTM, CDR2 ANQGSEA. DNA of the CDR3: TGCAGCGTTGATTCGGGCCTAGCGGGCCCGAGTAGAGAGACCCAGTACTTC. Residues: CSVDSGLAGPSRETQYF.